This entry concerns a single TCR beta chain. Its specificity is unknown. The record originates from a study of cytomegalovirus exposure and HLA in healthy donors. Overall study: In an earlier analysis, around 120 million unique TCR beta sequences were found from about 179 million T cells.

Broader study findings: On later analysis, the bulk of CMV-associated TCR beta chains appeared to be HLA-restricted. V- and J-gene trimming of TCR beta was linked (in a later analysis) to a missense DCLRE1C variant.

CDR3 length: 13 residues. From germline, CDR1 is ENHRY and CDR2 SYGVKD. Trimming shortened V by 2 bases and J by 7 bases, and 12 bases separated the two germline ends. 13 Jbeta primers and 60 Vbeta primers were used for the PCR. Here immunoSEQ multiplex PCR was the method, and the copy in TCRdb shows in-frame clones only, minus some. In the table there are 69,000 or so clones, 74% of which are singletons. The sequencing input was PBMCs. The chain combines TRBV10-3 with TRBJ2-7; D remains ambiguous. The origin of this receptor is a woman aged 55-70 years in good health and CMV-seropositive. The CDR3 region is CAISENQAREQYF. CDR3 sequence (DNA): TGTGCCATCAGTGAGAATCAAGCGAGGGAGCAGTACTTC.